A single sample is the source of the 18 T cell receptor beta chains below, sequenced in a study of blood T cells in healthy people across ages. Primed by a sample-barcoded 5' primer and a J-beta primer mix, a second PCR proceeded for 7 to 11 cycles. TCRdb re-called the 5' RACE reads with MiXCR, one entry per CDR3 protein. This repertoire shows roughly 800,000 distinct CDR3 sequences, around 25% found once; its top ten account for 9.4%. This sample was also put to use in a study of T cells of mothers and their children.

The sequencing input was blood. Every receptor here comes from a boy between 10 and 17 years old in good health.

This clonotype was counted a few times. V gene TRBV11-2 combines with J gene TRBJ2-5, with 8 bases identical to TRBD1. The DNA end favors TRBJ2-1, so the J call may be wrong. The CDR3 loop spans 17 amino acids. CDR1 and CDR2 (germline): SGHAT, FQNNGV. The CDR3 sequence is CASSLYLGTGIYNEQFF. CDR3 coding DNA: TGTGCCAGCAGCCTATACCTGGGGACAGGTATATACAATGAGCAGTTCTTC.

The chain is built from TRBV6-1 and TRBJ2-1, with D perhaps given as TRBD1 or TRBD2 (5 bases each). The CDR3 runs to 14 residues. CDR1 and CDR2 (germline): MNHNS, SASEGT. Trimming removed 5 bases at V and 9 bases at J, with 17 bases between. The CDR3 sequence is CASSSPRGVFEQFF. The CDR3 DNA sequence: TGTGCCAGCAGTAGCCCGAGGGGCGTGTTTGAGCAGTTCTTC.

The table lists this clonotype with a count of one. The V gene is TRBV28, the J gene TRBJ1-1; maybe TRBD1 (5 bases). With 6 bases removed from V and 4 bases from J, the gap between germline ends came to 24 bases. The CDR3 has 17 residues. CDR1 is MDHEN, CDR2 SYDVKM, per germline. The CDR3 is CASRWGDSLFGRTEAFF. CDR3 sequence (DNA): TGTGCCAGCAGATGGGGGGATTCCCTCTTTGGACGCACTGAAGCTTTCTTT. The full variable domain, completed using reference TRBV28 and TRBJ1-1, is DVKVTQSSRYLVKRTGEKVFLECVQDMDHENMFWYRQDPGLGLRLIYFSYDVKMKEKGDIPEGYSVSREKKERFSLILESASTNQTSMYLCASRWGDSLFGRTEAFFGQGTRLTVV.

This chain uses TRBV5-1 with TRBJ2-1, with D possibly TRBD2 on 5 matching bases. Trimming left V 1 base short and J 8 bases short, with 10 bases between. The CDR3 is 13 residues long. Germline V gene data show CDR1 as SGHRS and CDR2 as YFSETQ. In DNA, the CDR3 is TGCGCCAGCAGCTTGAAACTAGTCGATGAGCAGTTCTTC. Amino acids: CASSLKLVDEQFF.

CDR3 amino acids: CSVRGGGELQETQYF. The CDR3 region has the DNA TGCAGCGTGCGTGGGGGCGGGGAACTCCAAGAGACCCAGTACTTC. The V and J genes are TRBV29-1 and TRBJ2-5; the D call may be TRBD1 or TRBD2 (6 bases each). CDR1 SQVTM and CDR2 ANQGSEA come from the germline V gene. The CDR3 runs to 15 residues. Trimming left V 6 bases short and J 1 base short, with 18 bases between.

The rearrangement links TRBV28 to TRBJ2-6; TRBD1 might be the D (6 bases). Germline V gene data show CDR1 as MDHEN and CDR2 as SYDVKM. V was pared by 5 bases and J by 0 bases, with 14 bases between. This CDR3 is 17 amino acids long. CDR3 protein: CASSKDSSSSGANVLTF. DNA for the CDR3: TGTGCCAGCAGTAAGGACAGTTCGAGCTCTGGGGCCAACGTCCTGACTTTC.

This clonotype came up a few times. CDR3 bases: TGTGCCAGCAGCCGCATCGGGTACGAGCAGTACTTC. Its translation is CASSRIGYEQYF. V and J are TRBV28 and TRBJ2-7; D is unresolved. From germline, CDR1 is MDHEN and CDR2 SYDVKM. V lost 6 bases and J 4 bases, leaving 10 bases between the germline ends. The CDR3 runs 12 residues.

The rearrangement joins TRBV5-5 to TRBJ2-5; 8 bases are a match to TRBD2. CDR3 length: 15 amino acids. Losses at the gene ends were 1 base for V and 1 base for J; bases not matched to a gene: 3. Germline CDR1 and CDR2: SGHKS and YYEKEE (reference sequence). The CDR3 loop is CASSLNSGTQETQYF. The CDR3 DNA follows: TGTGCCAGCAGCTTGAATAGCGGGACCCAAGAGACCCAGTACTTC.

Only one count was recorded for this clonotype. V gene TRBV7-2 combines with J gene TRBJ2-7; maybe TRBD2 (6 bases). V lost 1 base to trimming and J lost 2 bases, with 15 bases between them. The length of the CDR3 is 16 residues. Germline CDR1 is SGHTA and CDR2 is FQGNSA. Written as DNA, the CDR3 is TGTGCCAGCAGCTTAGGAAGCTCTAGCGTCGCCTACGAGCAGTACTTC. Translation gives CASSLGSSSVAYEQYF.

V usage is TRBV7-9 and J usage is TRBJ1-6; 12 positions agree with TRBD1. The germline CDR1 and CDR2 sequences are SEHNR and FQNEAQ (reference sequence). The length of the CDR3 is 17 residues. Trimming removed 4 bases from V and 6 bases from J; junction bases left unmatched: 7. The chain's CDR3 is CASSSGQGARGNSPLHF. The CDR3 DNA reads as TGTGCCAGCAGCTCGGGACAGGGGGCGCGTGGTAATTCACCCCTCCACTTT.

The chain recombines TRBV29-1 with TRBJ2-6; no definite D call. This CDR3 comprises 13 residues. Germline V gene lookup returns CDR1 SQVTM and CDR2 ANQGSEA. In DNA, the CDR3 is TGCAACGTGATGTACTCTGGGGCCAACGTCCTGACTTTC. It codes for CNVMYSGANVLTF.

This clonotype was counted between two and nine times. This sequence joins TRBV25-1 and TRBJ2-5, with D possibly being TRBD2 (5 bases). This CDR3 contains 14 residues. CDR1 is MGHDK, CDR2 SYGVNS, per germline. The germline V and J ends were trimmed by 4 bases and 2 bases, with 11 bases remaining between them. The CDR3 region has the DNA TGTGCCAGCAGTGGGCTAGCTAGACAAGAGACCCAGTACTTC. Its protein is CASSGLARQETQYF.

This clonotype was seen only a few times. J is TRBJ2-4 and V is TRBV29-1; no reliable D call. The CDR3 has 12 residues. V shed 4 bases and J shed 2 bases, with 6 bases lying between them. The V gene's germline CDR1 is SQVTM and CDR2 ANQGSEA. The CDR3 nucleotides read TGCAGCGTTGCTGGGACCAAAAACATTCAGTACTTC. Its protein product is CSVAGTKNIQYF. Full variable domain (rest looked up from reference TRBV29-1 and TRBJ2-4): SAVISQKPSRDICQRGTSLTIQCQVDSQVTMMFWYRQQPGQSLTLIATANQGSEATYESGFVIDKFPISRPNLTFSTLTVSNMSPEDSSIYLCSVAGTKNIQYFGAGTRLSVL.

This clonotype came up a few times. The chain joins TRBV12-5 to TRBJ2-5; 7 bases are shared with TRBD2. V gave up 3 bases and J gave up 5 bases; unmatched junction bases: 12. CDR3 size: 16 residues. Germline CDR1 LGHNT, CDR2 FRNRAP. Written as DNA, the CDR3 is TGTGCTAGTGGTTTTACGGCGGGAGAGGATTTGGAGACCCAGTACTTC. Translation gives CASGFTAGEDLETQYF.

The rearrangement uses TRBV28 and TRBJ2-6, with 7 bases lining up with TRBD1. The CDR3 has 17 amino acids. CDR1 and CDR2 from the germline V gene are MDHEN and SYDVKM. V was clipped by 7 bases and J by 0 bases; unmatched bases: 9. The CDR3 is CASITGALDSGANVLTF. The CDR3, as DNA: TGTGCCAGCATTACAGGGGCCCTTGACTCTGGGGCCAACGTCCTGACTTTC.

V gene TRBV7-8 combines with J gene TRBJ2-7; no reliable D call. Germline loops: CDR1 SGHVS, CDR2 FQNEAQ. CDR3 length equals 14 residues. Trimming pared 1 base from V and 2 bases from J, leaving 9 bases between. CDR3 residues: CASSLEAGPYEQYF. The CDR3, as DNA: TGTGCCAGCAGCTTAGAGGCAGGACCCTACGAGCAGTACTTC.

V gene TRBV7-9 combines with J gene TRBJ1-2; D not resolved. CDR3 length equals 12 residues. Trimming took off 7 bases at V and 4 bases at J, with 10 bases between the two ends. Germline loops: CDR1 SEHNR, CDR2 FQNEAQ (reference sequence). The chain's CDR3 is CASTMGVYGYTF. The DNA of the CDR3 is TGTGCCAGCACCATGGGAGTCTATGGCTACACCTTC.

The chain uses TRBV6-1 and TRBJ2-5; TRBD2 aligns across 12 bases. This CDR3 has 18 amino acids. Germline values: CDR1 MNHNS, CDR2 SASEGT. V was clipped by 5 bases and J by 0 bases; unmatched bases: 10. The CDR3 is CASSPSGGAVGYQETQYF. The CDR3 coding sequence is TGTGCCAGCAGTCCTAGCGGGGGGGCAGTGGGGTACCAAGAGACCCAGTACTTC.